The 22 T cell receptor beta chains presented below share a single source sample, sequenced in a study of T cell responses to AZD1222 COVID-19 vaccine. Assay used: immunoSEQ multiplex PCR; TCRdb lists only in-frame clones, some missing. This sample has about 110,000 clones; roughly 93% occur once, and the top ten carry about 3%. The specimen was peripheral blood, collected 28 days after the second AZD1222 dose. All receptors derive from an adult who received the AZD1222 COVID-19 vaccine.

The CDR3 protein is CASLAGTTEAFF. The CDR3, as DNA: TGTGCCAGCCTCGCAGGGACAACTGAAGCTTTCTTT. This chain uses TRBV6-6 with TRBJ1-1, with D perhaps matching TRBD1 (6 bases). Per the germline V gene, CDR1 is MNHNY and CDR2 is SVGAGI (reference sequence). Trimming pared 8 bases from V and 5 bases from J, leaving 12 bases between. The CDR3 has 12 amino acids.

A remark on this clone: This CDR3 is also generated by other DNA sequences in the sample. The gene calls are TRBV12-3 or TRBV12-4 and TRBJ2-5; D gene unclear. The CDR3 is 11 residues long. V shed 1 base and J shed 4 bases, with 1 base lying between them. CDR3: CASSLGETQYF. CDR3 in DNA: TGTGCCAGCAGTTTAGGAGAGACCCAGTACTTC.

The V call is TRBV27, the J call TRBJ2-7; 7 bases are shared with TRBD1. The J segment lost 4 bases and the V segment lost 5 bases, leaving 11 bases of the junction unmatched. Germline CDR1 MNHEY, CDR2 SMNVEV (reference sequence). The CDR3 consists of 15 residues. The DNA of the CDR3 is TGTGCCAGCAGTCCCCGACAGGGTCGGAGTTACGAGCAGTACTTC. As protein: CASSPRQGRSYEQYF.

This chain joins TRBV7-9 and TRBJ1-4, with D possibly TRBD1 on 5 matching bases. Trimming cost V 8 bases and J 7 bases, with 20 bases left between them. Germline CDR1 and CDR2: SEHNR and FQNEAQ (reference sequence). The CDR3 consists of 15 residues. CDR3 sequence: CASSDRGPGSEKLFF. CDR3 sequence (DNA): TGTGCCAGCTCGGACCGGGGCCCCGGTAGTGAAAAACTGTTTTTT.

V and J are TRBV10-3 and TRBJ2-1, with 7 bases matching TRBD2. The CDR3 has 13 residues. V was clipped by 8 bases and J by 3 bases; unmatched bases: 4. Germline CDR1 and CDR2: ENHRY and SYGVKD. The CDR3 sequence is CAIWGGDYNEQFF. The DNA of the CDR3 is TGTGCCATCTGGGGGGGGGACTACAATGAGCAGTTCTTC.

This sequence joins TRBV6-5 and TRBJ1-1, with 9 bases identical to TRBD1. The V and J ends lost 2 bases and 3 bases, in that order; junction bases with no gene match: 7. Germline-derived CDR1 and CDR2 are MNHEY and SVGAGI. This CDR3 spans 16 amino acids. CDR3 sequence reads: CASSYTNRGRDTEAFF. DNA of the CDR3: TGTGCCAGCAGTTACACAAACAGGGGGCGGGACACTGAAGCTTTCTTT.

The chain recombines TRBV5-1 with TRBJ1-2; D perhaps matches TRBD1 (6 bases). V was clipped by 2 bases and J by 8 bases, with 16 bases between them. The germline CDR1 and CDR2 sequences are SGHRS and YFSETQ. CDR3 length: 14 amino acids. CDR3 nucleotide sequence: TGCGCCAGCAGCTTATCTACAGGGACCGGCGGCTACACCTTC. It codes for CASSLSTGTGGYTF.

The chain is built from TRBV7-9 and TRBJ2-3; 11 nucleotides agree with TRBD2. The V segment lost 1 base and the J segment 0 bases; nucleotides outside the gene matches: 3. CDR1 is SEHNR and CDR2 is FQNEAQ in the germline V gene (reference sequence). This CDR3 contains 17 residues. The CDR3 DNA reads as TGTGCCAGCAGCTTAGGGATAGCGGGGGGGAGCACAGATACGCAGTATTTT. It is translated as CASSLGIAGGSTDTQYF.

The genes are TRBV9 and TRBJ1-2; the D gene is possibly TRBD1 (5 bases). The length of the CDR3 is 16 residues. The germline gives CDR1 SGDLS, CDR2 YYNGEE. With 2 bases removed from V and 4 bases from J, the gap between germline ends came to 18 bases. The CDR3 loop is CASSVLQWGEFYGYTF. The CDR3 DNA follows: TGTGCCAGCAGCGTTTTACAGTGGGGCGAATTCTATGGCTACACCTTC.

CDR3 protein: CASSQEAPSGLAGGSYEQYF. The CDR3 nucleotides are TGTGCCAGCAGCCAAGAGGCCCCTTCGGGACTAGCGGGAGGCTCCTACGAGCAGTACTTC. V usage is TRBV4-2 and J usage is TRBJ2-7, with 15 bases identical to TRBD2. The germline V gene encodes CDR1 LGHNA and CDR2 YNFKEQ. V trimming: 0 bases; J trimming: 0 bases; junction bases outside the gene matches: 9. This CDR3 has 20 residues.

This chain uses TRBV5-1 with TRBJ2-5; possibly TRBD2 for D (5 bases). This CDR3 is built from 13 residues. CDR1 is SGHRS, CDR2 YFSETQ, per germline. Trimming shortened V by 6 bases and J by 1 base, and 10 bases separated the two germline ends. CDR3: CASMVGAQETQYF. The DNA of the CDR3 is TGCGCCAGCATGGTGGGAGCCCAAGAGACCCAGTACTTC.

This chain joins TRBV2 and TRBJ1-5; TRBD1 aligns across 8 bases. Trimming at V came to 3 bases and at J to 6 bases, leaving 4 bases not matched to a gene. The CDR3 is 14 amino acids. Germline V CDR1 and CDR2: SNHLY, FYNNEI. CDR3 nucleotides: TGTGCCAGCAGTGAGGACAGGGAGGGTCAGCCCCAGCATTTT. Translating it yields CASSEDREGQPQHF.

This chain links TRBV6-5 with TRBJ1-2; 7 bases align to TRBD1. The ends lost 5 bases at V and 1 base at J; junction bases unmatched: 1. The CDR3 runs 13 residues. The germline V gene encodes CDR1 MNHEY and CDR2 SVGAGI. This CDR3 reads CASSRQGNYGYTF. CDR3 in DNA: TGTGCCAGCAGTCGACAGGGTAACTATGGCTACACCTTC.

This chain joins TRBV7-9 and TRBJ1-1; unclear D gene. The CDR3 has 14 residues. The germline CDR1 and CDR2 sequences are SEHNR and FQNEAQ (reference sequence). The ends were cut back, 5 bases at V and 2 bases at J, with 12 bases in the middle. CDR3 nucleotide sequence: TGTGCCAGCAGCCAAGACACCGGAAACACTGAAGCTTTCTTT. It translates to CASSQDTGNTEAFF.

The rearrangement joins TRBV30 to TRBJ1-5; D is perhaps TRBD1 (6 bases). The CDR3 covers 13 residues. Germline loops: CDR1 GTSNPN, CDR2 SVGIG (reference sequence). The V gene lost 0 bases and the J gene lost 5 bases, with 8 bases spanning the gap. The CDR3 region is CAWSVGQYQPQHF. The CDR3 region has the DNA TGTGCCTGGAGTGTTGGACAGTATCAGCCCCAGCATTTT. Full variable domain (missing parts from reference TRBV30 and TRBJ1-5): SQTIHQWPATLVQPVGSPLSLECTVEGTSNPNLYWYRQAAGRGLQLLFYSVGIGQISSEVPQNLSASRPQDRQFILSSKKLLLSDSGFYLCAWSVGQYQPQHFGDGTRLSIL.

This clone appeared once. This chain joins TRBV20-1 and TRBJ2-5; 14 nucleotides match TRBD2. With V trimmed by 3 bases and J by 2 bases, 11 bases remained unmatched. The CDR3 length is 18 residues. Per germline, CDR1 DFQATT and CDR2 SNEGSKA (reference sequence). The CDR3 sequence: CSASEKRTSGRFQETQYF. CDR3 nucleotides: TGCAGTGCTAGTGAAAAAAGGACTAGCGGGAGGTTTCAAGAGACCCAGTACTTC.

This chain connects TRBV7-7 to TRBJ2-2, with D possibly TRBD1 on 5 matching bases. Germline-derived CDR1 and CDR2 are SSHAT and FNYEAQ (reference sequence). V lost 5 bases and J 2 bases, leaving 9 bases between the germline ends. The CDR3 loop spans 14 amino acids. CDR3 loop: CASSKQDNTGELFF. The CDR3 DNA reads as TGTGCCAGCAGCAAACAGGATAACACCGGGGAGCTGTTTTTT.

J is TRBJ1-2 and V is TRBV12-5, with D possibly TRBD1 on 6 matching bases. The germline V and J ends were trimmed by 1 base and 4 bases, with 16 bases remaining between them. This CDR3 contains 16 residues. Germline V gene sequence: CDR1 LGHNT, CDR2 FRNRAP. The CDR3 is CASGLAFPTGRYGYTF. The CDR3 nucleotides read TGTGCTAGTGGTTTGGCGTTCCCTACAGGGCGCTATGGCTACACCTTC.

The chain carries TRBV5-1 and TRBJ1-1, with unresolved D. Germline CDR1 is SGHRS and CDR2 is YFSETQ. V was trimmed by 4 bases and J by 1 base, leaving 14 bases between them. This CDR3 has 15 amino acids. CDR3 nucleotides: TGCGCCAGCAGCCCCCTACGGGTTGGGAACACTGAAGCTTTCTTT. Encoded protein: CASSPLRVGNTEAFF.

The gene calls are TRBV12-5 and TRBJ2-7, with D possibly being TRBD1 or TRBD2 (5 bases each). The CDR3 has 15 amino acids. V lost 7 bases, J lost 6 bases, and 22 bases lay in between. Germline V gene data show CDR1 as LGHNT and CDR2 as FRNRAP. The CDR3 DNA sequence: TGTGCTAGTGCAAGAGCGGACATATACTCTTCCGAGCAGTACTTC. As protein: CASARADIYSSEQYF.

The CDR3 reads CASSLGGATGNTIYF. CDR3 DNA sequence: TGCGCCAGCAGCTTGGGAGGGGCCACTGGAAACACCATATATTTT. The chain is built from TRBV5-1 and TRBJ1-3; TRBD1 is a possible D gene (5 bases). Germline CDR1 is SGHRS and CDR2 is YFSETQ. V lost 0 bases, J lost 2 bases, and 9 bases lay in between. The CDR3 loop spans 15 amino acids.

The V call is TRBV6-5, the J call TRBJ2-7, with 9 bases that match TRBD1. V lost 6 bases, J lost 2 bases, and 5 bases stayed unmatched. This CDR3 region has 14 residues. The V gene's germline CDR1 is MNHEY and CDR2 SVGAGI. Here the CDR3 DNA reads TGTGCCAGCAGCCGACGACAGGGGGCCTACGAGCAGTACTTC. This sequence encodes CASSRRQGAYEQYF.